This T cell receptor beta chain was identified in a study of blood T cell repertoires in COVID-19. Study at large: COVID-19 samples collected from the United States, Italy and Spain covered acute and convalescent phases. The cDNA or gDNA used as material had been derived from T cells, B-cell-depleted T cells, or PBMCs.

The protocol was immunoSEQ multiplex PCR, while the TCRdb copy is restricted to in-frame clones and leaves out a portion. Of 120,000 or so clones listed, nearly 90% are singletons. This clone was observed a few times. CDR3 length equals 13 residues. The trim removed 6 bases at V and 4 bases at J, leaving 6 bases unmatched. Germline V gene sequence: CDR1 SGHDT, CDR2 YYEEEE. The TCR was taken from a woman aged 55-70 years with COVID-19, enrolled during active disease. Sequencing was carried out using peripheral blood. The rearrangement uses TRBV5-6 and TRBJ1-1; 7 positions match TRBD1. The CDR3 DNA sequence: TGTGCCAGCAACCGGCAGGGGGGCACTGAAGCTTTCTTT. It specifies CASNRQGGTEAFF.